The 2 T cell receptor beta chains below all came from one sample that was sequenced in a study of tumor-infiltrating lymphocytes in primary liver carcinoma. Blood RNA originated from unsorted whole blood, with germline DNA additionally extracted. Constant-region priming of about 0.5 ug total RNA yielded TCR beta cDNA. Three nested multiplex PCR rounds of slightly modified ARM-PCR generated TCR beta libraries. A C-beta reverse primer was combined with TRBV1-TRBV30 forward primers in the first two PCR rounds, and each round had around 10 cycles. TCRdb independently ran MiXCR on the multiplex PCR reads; one entry per CDR3 protein. Seen here are over 250,000 distinct CDR3 sequences, approximately 54% observed once, and the top ten hold 17%. Input material: peripheral blood. The source of these receptors is a woman aged 30 to 39 with primary liver carcinoma and hepatitis B virus infection.

The chain couples TRBV30 to TRBJ1-5, with D unresolved. The CDR3 spans 14 residues. V lost 2 bases and J lost 4, with 12 bases in between. Germline V CDR1 and CDR2: GTSNPN, SVGIG (reference sequence). Here the CDR3 reads CAWSREAANQPQHF. CDR3 in DNA: TGTGCCTGGAGTCGGGAGGCGGCAAATCAGCCCCAGCATTTT.

The CDR3 reads CASTLDRNTDTQYF. CDR3 nucleotides: TGCGCCAGCACTCTAGACAGAAACACAGATACGCAGTATTTT. The chain uses TRBV4-1 and TRBJ2-3, with D possibly matching TRBD1 (5 bases). Germline V lookup: CDR1 MGHRA, CDR2 YSYEKL. V was cut by 7 bases and J by 2 bases, with 13 bases left in between. CDR3 length: 14 amino acids.